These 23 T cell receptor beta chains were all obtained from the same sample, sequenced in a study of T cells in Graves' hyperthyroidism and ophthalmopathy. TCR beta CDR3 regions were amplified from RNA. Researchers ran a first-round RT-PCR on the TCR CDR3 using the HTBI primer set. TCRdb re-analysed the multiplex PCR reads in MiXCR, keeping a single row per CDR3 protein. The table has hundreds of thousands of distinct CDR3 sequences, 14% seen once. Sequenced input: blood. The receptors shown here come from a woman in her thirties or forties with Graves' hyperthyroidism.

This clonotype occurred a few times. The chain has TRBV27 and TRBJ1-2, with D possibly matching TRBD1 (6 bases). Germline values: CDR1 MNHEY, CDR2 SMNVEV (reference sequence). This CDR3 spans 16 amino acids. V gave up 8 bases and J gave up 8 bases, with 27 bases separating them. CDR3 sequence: CASHLNRASSIRGYTF. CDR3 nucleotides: TGTGCCAGCCACCTTAACAGGGCGTCCTCTATAAGGGGCTACACCTTC.

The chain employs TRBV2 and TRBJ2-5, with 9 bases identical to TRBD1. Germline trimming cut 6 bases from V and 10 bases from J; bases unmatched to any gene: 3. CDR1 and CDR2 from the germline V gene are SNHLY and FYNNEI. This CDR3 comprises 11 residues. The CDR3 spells CASRRDRDQYF. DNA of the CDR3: TGTGCCAGCAGGCGGGACAGGGACCAGTACTTC.

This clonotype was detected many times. CDR3 nucleotides: TGTGCCAGCAGCCCACAGCAGAACACTGAAGCTTTCTTT. This encodes CASSPQQNTEAFF. The chain carries TRBV3-1 and TRBJ1-1; D unresolved. Per the germline V gene, CDR1 is LGHDT and CDR2 is YNNKEL (reference sequence). Trimming cost V 4 bases and J 1 base, with 7 bases left between them. The CDR3 runs 13 residues.

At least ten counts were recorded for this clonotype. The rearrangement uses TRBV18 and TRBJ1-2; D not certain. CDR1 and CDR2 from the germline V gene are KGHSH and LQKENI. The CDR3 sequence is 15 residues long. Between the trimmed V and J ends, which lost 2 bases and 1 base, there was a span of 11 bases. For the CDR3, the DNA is TGTGCCAGCTCACCAAACAGCCAGCATAACTATGGCTACACCTTC. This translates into CASSPNSQHNYGYTF. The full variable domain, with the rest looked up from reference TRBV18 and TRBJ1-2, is NAGVMQNPRHLVRRRGQEARLRCSPMKGHSHVYWYRQLPEEGLKFMVYLQKENIIDESGMPKERFSAEFPKEGPSILRIQQVVRGDSAAYFCASSPNSQHNYGYTFGSGTRLTVV.

The CDR3 loop is CASFLSMNTEAFF. CDR3 coding DNA: TGTGCCAGCTTCCTATCCATGAACACTGAAGCTTTCTTT. The chain is built from TRBV7-9 and TRBJ1-1; D is unresolved. Trimming cost V 8 bases and J 0 bases, with 10 bases left between them. Looked up from germline, CDR1 is SEHNR and CDR2 is FQNEAQ (reference sequence). This CDR3 comprises 13 residues.

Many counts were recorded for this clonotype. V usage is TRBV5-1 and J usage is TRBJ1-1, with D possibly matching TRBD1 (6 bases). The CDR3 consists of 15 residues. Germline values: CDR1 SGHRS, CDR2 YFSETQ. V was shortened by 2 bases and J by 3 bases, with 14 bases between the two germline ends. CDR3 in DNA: TGCGCCAGCAGCTTCTCGGGGGCTGGGGACACTGAAGCTTTCTTT. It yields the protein CASSFSGAGDTEAFF.

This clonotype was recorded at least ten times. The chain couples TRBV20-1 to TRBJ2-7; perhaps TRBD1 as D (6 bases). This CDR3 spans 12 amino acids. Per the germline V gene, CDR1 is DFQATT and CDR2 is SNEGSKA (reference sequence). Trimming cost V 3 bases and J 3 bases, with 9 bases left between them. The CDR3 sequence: CSASKTGYEQYF. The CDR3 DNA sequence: TGCAGTGCTAGCAAGACAGGCTACGAGCAGTACTTC.

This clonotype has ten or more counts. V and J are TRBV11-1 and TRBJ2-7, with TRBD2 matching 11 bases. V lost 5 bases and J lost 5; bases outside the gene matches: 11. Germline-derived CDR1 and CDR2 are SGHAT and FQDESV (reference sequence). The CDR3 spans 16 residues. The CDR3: CASSPRLLAGADEQYF. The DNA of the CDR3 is TGTGCCAGCAGCCCCCGGCTACTAGCGGGAGCGGACGAGCAGTACTTC. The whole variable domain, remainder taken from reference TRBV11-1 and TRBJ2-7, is EAEVAQSPRYKITEKSQAVAFWCDPISGHATLYWYRQILGQGPELLVQFQDESVVDDSQLPKDRFSAERLKGVDSTLKIQPAELGDSAMYLCASSPRLLAGADEQYFGPGTRLTVT.

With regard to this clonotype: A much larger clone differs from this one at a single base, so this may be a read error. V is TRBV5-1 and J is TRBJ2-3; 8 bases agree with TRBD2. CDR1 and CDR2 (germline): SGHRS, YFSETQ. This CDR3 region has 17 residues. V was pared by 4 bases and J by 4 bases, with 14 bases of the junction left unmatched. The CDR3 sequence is CASSKTSAGSRADTQYF. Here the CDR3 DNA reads TGCGCCAGCAGCAAGACTAGCGCGGGGTCCCGCGCAGATACGCAGTATTTT. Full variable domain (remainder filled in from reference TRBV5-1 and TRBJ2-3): KAGVTQTPRYLIKTRGQQVTLSCSPISGHRSVSWYQQTPGQGLQFLFEYFSETQRNKGNFPGRFSGRQFSNSRSEMNVSTLELGDSALYLCASSKTSAGSRADTQYFGPGTRLTVL.

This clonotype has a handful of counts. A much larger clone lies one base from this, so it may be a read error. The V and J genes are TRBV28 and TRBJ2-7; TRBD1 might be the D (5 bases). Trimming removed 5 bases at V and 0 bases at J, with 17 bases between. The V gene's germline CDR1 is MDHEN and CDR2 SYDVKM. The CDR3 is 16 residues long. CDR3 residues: CASSPSTVYGSYEQYF. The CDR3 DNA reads TGTGCCAGCAGTCCATCGACAGTATACGGCTCCTACGAGCAGTACTTC.

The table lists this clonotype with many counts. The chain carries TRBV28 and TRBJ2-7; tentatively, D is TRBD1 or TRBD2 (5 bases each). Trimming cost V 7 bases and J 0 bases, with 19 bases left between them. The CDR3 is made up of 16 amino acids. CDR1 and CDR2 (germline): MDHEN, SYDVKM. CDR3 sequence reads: CASKALGVSPSYEQYF. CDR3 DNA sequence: TGTGCCAGCAAGGCCCTGGGGGTTTCCCCCTCCTACGAGCAGTACTTC.

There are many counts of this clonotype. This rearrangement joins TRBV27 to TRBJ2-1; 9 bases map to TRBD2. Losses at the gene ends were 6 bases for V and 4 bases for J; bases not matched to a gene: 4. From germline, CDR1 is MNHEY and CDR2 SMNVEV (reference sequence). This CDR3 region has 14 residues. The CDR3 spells CASSLTSGYNEQFF. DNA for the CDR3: TGTGCCAGCAGCCTGACTAGCGGATACAATGAGCAGTTCTTC.

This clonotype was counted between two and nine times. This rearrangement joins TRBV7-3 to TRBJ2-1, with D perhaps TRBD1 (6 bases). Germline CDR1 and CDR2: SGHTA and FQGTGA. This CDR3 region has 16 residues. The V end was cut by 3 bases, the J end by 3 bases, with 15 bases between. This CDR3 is CASSLETGLLYNEQFF. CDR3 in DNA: TGTGCCAGCAGCTTGGAGACAGGACTTCTCTACAATGAGCAGTTCTTC.

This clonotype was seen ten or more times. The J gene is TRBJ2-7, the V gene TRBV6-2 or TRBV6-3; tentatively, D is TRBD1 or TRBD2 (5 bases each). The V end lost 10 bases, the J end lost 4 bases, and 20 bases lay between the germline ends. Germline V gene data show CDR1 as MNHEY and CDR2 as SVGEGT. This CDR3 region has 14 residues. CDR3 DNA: TGTGCCATCGCATCCGGGACGTTGGATTACGAGCAGTACTTC. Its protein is CAIASGTLDYEQYF.

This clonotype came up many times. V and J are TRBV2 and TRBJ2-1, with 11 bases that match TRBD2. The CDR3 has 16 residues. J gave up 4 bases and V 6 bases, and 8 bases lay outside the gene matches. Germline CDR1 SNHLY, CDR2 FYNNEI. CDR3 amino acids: CASRLSGRAVYNEQFF. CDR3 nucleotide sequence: TGTGCCAGCAGGCTTAGCGGGAGGGCCGTGTACAATGAGCAGTTCTTC.

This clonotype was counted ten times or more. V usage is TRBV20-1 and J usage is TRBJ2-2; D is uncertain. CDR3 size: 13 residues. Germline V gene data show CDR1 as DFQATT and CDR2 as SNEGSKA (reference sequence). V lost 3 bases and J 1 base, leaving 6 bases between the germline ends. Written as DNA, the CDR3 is TGCAGTGCTAGCGAGCTGAACACCGGGGAGCTGTTTTTT. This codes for CSASELNTGELFF.

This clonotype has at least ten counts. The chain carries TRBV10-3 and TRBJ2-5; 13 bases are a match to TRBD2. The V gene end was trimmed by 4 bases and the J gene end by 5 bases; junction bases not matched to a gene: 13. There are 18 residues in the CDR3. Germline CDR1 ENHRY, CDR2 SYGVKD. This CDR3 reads CAISVAGGLAGVAETQYF. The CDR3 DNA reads TGTGCCATCAGTGTTGCAGGAGGACTAGCGGGAGTCGCGGAGACCCAGTACTTC.

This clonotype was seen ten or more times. CDR3 sequence (DNA): TGTGCCGACAAACAGGGAACGACTAATGAAAAACTGTTTTTT. Protein product: CADKQGTTNEKLFF. V gene TRBV2 combines with J gene TRBJ1-4; TRBD1 is a possible D gene (6 bases). V was clipped by 11 bases and J by 2 bases, with 15 bases between them. CDR1 is SNHLY and CDR2 is FYNNEI in the germline V gene. CDR3 size: 14 residues.

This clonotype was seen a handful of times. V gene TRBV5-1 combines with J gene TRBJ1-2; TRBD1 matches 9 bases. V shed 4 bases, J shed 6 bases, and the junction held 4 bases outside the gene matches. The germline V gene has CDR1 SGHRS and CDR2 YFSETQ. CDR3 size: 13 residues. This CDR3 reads CASSTGTGNGYTF. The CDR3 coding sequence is TGCGCCAGCAGCACGGGGACAGGGAATGGCTACACCTTC. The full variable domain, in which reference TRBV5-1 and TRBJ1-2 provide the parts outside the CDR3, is KAGVTQTPRYLIKTRGQQVTLSCSPISGHRSVSWYQQTPGQGLQFLFEYFSETQRNKGNFPGRFSGRQFSNSRSEMNVSTLELGDSALYLCASSTGTGNGYTFGSGTRLTVV.

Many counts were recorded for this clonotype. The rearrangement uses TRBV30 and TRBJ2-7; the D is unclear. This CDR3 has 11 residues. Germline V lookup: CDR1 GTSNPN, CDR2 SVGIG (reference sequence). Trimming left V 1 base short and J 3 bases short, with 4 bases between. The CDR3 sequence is CAWSDSYEQYF. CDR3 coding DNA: TGTGCCTGGAGTGACAGCTACGAGCAGTACTTC.

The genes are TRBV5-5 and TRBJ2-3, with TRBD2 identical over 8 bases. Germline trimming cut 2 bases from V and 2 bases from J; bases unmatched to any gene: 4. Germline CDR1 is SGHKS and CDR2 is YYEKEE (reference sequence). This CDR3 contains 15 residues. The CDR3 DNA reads TGTGCCAGCAGCTTCGCGGGGGGCATCACAGATACGCAGTATTTT. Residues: CASSFAGGITDTQYF.

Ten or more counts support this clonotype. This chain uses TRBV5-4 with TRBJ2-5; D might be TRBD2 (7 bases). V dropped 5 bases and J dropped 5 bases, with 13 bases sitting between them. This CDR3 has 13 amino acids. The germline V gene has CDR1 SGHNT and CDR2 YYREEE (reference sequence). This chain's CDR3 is CASSGRGAETQYF. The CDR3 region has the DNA TGTGCCAGCAGTGGGAGGGGGGCGGAGACCCAGTACTTC. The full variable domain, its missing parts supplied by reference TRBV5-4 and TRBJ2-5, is ETGVTQSPTHLIKTRGQQVTLRCSSQSGHNTVSWYQQALGQGPQFIFQYYREEENGRGNFPPRFSGLQFPNYSSELNVNALELDDSALYLCASSGRGAETQYFGPGTRLLVL.

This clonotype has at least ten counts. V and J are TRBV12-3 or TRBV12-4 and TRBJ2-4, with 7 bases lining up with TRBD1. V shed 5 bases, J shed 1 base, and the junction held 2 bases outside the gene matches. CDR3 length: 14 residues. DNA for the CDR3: TGTGCCAGCAGTGACAGGGAGGCCAAAAACATTCAGTACTTC. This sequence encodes CASSDREAKNIQYF.